The 32 T cell receptor beta chains below were found in one sample sequenced in a study of CD8+CD57+ T cells in acquired aplastic anemia. Previously, flow cytometry had revealed CD8+CD57+ cell expansion in the patients chosen for sequencing. TCR beta VDJ and CDR3 were profiled, and genomic DNA was the template. In TCRdb, the reads were re-called with MiXCR into one record per CDR3 protein. Here the sample spans 80,000 or so distinct CDR3 sequences, roughly 72% being singletons. Sequenced sample: sorted CD4+, CD8+, or CD8+CD57+ T cells (not recorded which) from PBMCs. The receptors derive from a human donor with aplastic anemia.

The chain has TRBV20-1 and TRBJ1-4, with unresolved D. The V and J ends lost 6 bases and 5 bases respectively, with 13 bases between them. From germline, CDR1 is DFQATT and CDR2 SNEGSKA (reference sequence). CDR3 length equals 13 residues. The CDR3 coding sequence is TGCAGTGCCACCCGAACGACGAATGAAAAACTGTTTTTT. This codes for CSATRTTNEKLFF.

This clonotype was observed a handful of times. The chain couples TRBV10-2 to TRBJ2-5; D not resolved. Trimming removed 8 bases at V and 5 bases at J, with 15 bases between. Germline loops: CDR1 WSHSY, CDR2 SAAADI. The CDR3 is 13 residues long. CDR3 nucleotide sequence: TGCGCCAGCCTCACTAACGCGTTCGAGACCCAGTACTTC. Amino acids: CASLTNAFETQYF.

The J gene is TRBJ1-5, the V gene TRBV19; D is ambiguous. The V end was cut by 0 bases, the J end by 0 bases, with 6 bases between. From germline, CDR1 is LNHDA and CDR2 SQIVND (reference sequence). This CDR3 is built from 15 residues. CDR3 nucleotide sequence: TGTGCCAGTAGTATAGAAGGGTATAGCAATCAGCCCCAGCATTTT. This codes for CASSIEGYSNQPQHF.

The rearrangement uses TRBV2 and TRBJ1-5, with a weak D call TRBD1 (5 bases). Germline V gene lookup returns CDR1 SNHLY and CDR2 FYNNEI. The CDR3 extends over 14 amino acids. The V gene lost 1 base and the J gene lost 3 bases, with 7 bases spanning the gap. CDR3 in DNA: TGTGCCAGCAGTGAAGAGACAGACAATCAGCCCCAGCATTTT. Its protein product is CASSEETDNQPQHF.

This clonotype was observed at least ten times. This chain connects TRBV6-4 to TRBJ2-1; D call uncertain. This CDR3 region has 14 residues. Between the trimmed V and J ends, which lost 0 bases and 3 bases, there was a span of 6 bases. Germline loops: CDR1 MRHNA, CDR2 SNTAGT. The CDR3 sequence: CASSDSADYNEQFF. In DNA form, the CDR3 reads TGTGCCAGCAGTGACTCGGCAGACTACAATGAGCAGTTCTTC.

The chain uses TRBV11-1 and TRBJ2-7; tentative D call: TRBD1 (6 bases). V was shortened by 4 bases and J by 3 bases, with 22 bases between the two germline ends. CDR3 length equals 17 residues. The germline CDR1 and CDR2 sequences are SGHAT and FQDESV (reference sequence). The CDR3 reads CASSSPFEGTTLYEQYF. CDR3 in DNA: TGTGCCAGCAGCTCACCCTTTGAGGGGACAACGCTCTACGAGCAGTACTTC.

The rearrangement joins TRBV29-1 to TRBJ2-3; 7 nucleotides line up with TRBD2. This CDR3 contains 14 residues. In germline, CDR1 is SQVTM, CDR2 ANQGSEA. Trimming at V came to 3 bases and at J to 7 bases, leaving 10 bases not matched to a gene. CDR3 sequence (DNA): TGCAGCGTTGAGGGGGGGACCGGACCCTATACGCAGTATTTT. The encoded protein is CSVEGGTGPYTQYF.

As DNA, the CDR3 is TGTGCCACCAGTGACGGACAGGAGTCCTACGAGCAGTACTTC. Translation gives CATSDGQESYEQYF. The chain recombines TRBV15 with TRBJ2-7, with 7 bases lining up with TRBD1. Germline V gene lookup returns CDR1 LNHNV and CDR2 YYDKDF (reference sequence). The CDR3 has 14 residues. With 6 bases clipped from V and 1 base from J, the junction kept 6 bases outside the gene matches.

The V call is TRBV24-1, the J call TRBJ1-2, with D possibly being TRBD1 (6 bases). Trimming removed 2 bases from V and 5 bases from J, with 11 bases in between. Germline V gene sequence: CDR1 KGHDR, CDR2 SFDVKD. This CDR3 has 14 residues. This chain's CDR3 is CATSDSDRSYGYTF. CDR3 DNA: TGTGCCACCAGTGATTCCGACAGGTCTTATGGCTACACCTTC.

This chain connects TRBV24-1 to TRBJ1-5; 8 nucleotides line up with TRBD1. Trimming at V came to 7 bases and at J to 5 bases, leaving 6 bases not matched to a gene. This CDR3 is built from 14 residues. CDR1 and CDR2 (germline): KGHDR, SFDVKD. The CDR3 coding sequence is TGTGCCACCAGGGGGACAGGCGATCATCAGCCCCAGCATTTT. As protein: CATRGTGDHQPQHF.

This chain joins TRBV29-1 and TRBJ1-2; D unresolved. Germline CDR1 reads SQVTM; CDR2 reads ANQGSEA. The CDR3 has 13 residues. V was trimmed by 2 bases and J by 7 bases, leaving 14 bases between them. The CDR3 sequence is CSVELGRSRGYTF. CDR3 DNA sequence: TGCAGCGTTGAATTGGGAAGGAGCCGTGGCTACACCTTC.

The chain recombines TRBV20-1 with TRBJ2-7; TRBD2 aligns across 9 bases. The V and J ends lost 6 bases and 5 bases, in that order; junction bases with no gene match: 8. Looked up from germline, CDR1 is DFQATT and CDR2 is SNEGSKA (reference sequence). The CDR3 is 13 residues long. CDR3 residues: CSAPGLALNEQYF. CDR3 nucleotides: TGCAGTGCCCCGGGACTAGCTCTGAACGAGCAGTACTTC.

This chain uses TRBV10-2 with TRBJ2-7, with 8 bases lining up with TRBD2. Trimming at V came to 8 bases and at J to 5 bases, leaving 14 bases not matched to a gene. Germline V gives CDR1 WSHSY, CDR2 SAAADI. CDR3 length: 15 amino acids. The CDR3 nucleotides are TGCGCCAGCGGTGGCTTAGCGGGGTCTGTCCACGAGCAGTACTTC. It codes for CASGGLAGSVHEQYF.

The rearrangement joins TRBV24-1 to TRBJ1-6; D might be TRBD1 (5 bases). The CDR3 is 15 residues long. Germline V gives CDR1 KGHDR, CDR2 SFDVKD. With 8 bases removed from V and 6 bases from J, the gap between germline ends came to 16 bases. CDR3 DNA: TGTGCCACCAAGGACACCAAGCCTTTTAATTCACCCCTCCACTTT. Translation: CATKDTKPFNSPLHF.

This clonotype was found a few times. The V gene is TRBV7-2, the J gene TRBJ2-1, with TRBD2 identical over 7 bases. Unmatched junction bases numbered 5, after V lost 5 bases and J lost 10 bases. The germline CDR1 and CDR2 sequences are SGHTA and FQGNSA. The CDR3 runs to 12 residues. CDR3 nucleotides: TGTGCCAGCAGCCAGGGAGGGCCGGAGCAGTTCTTC. Amino acid sequence: CASSQGGPEQFF.

This clonotype turned up a few times. V usage is TRBV7-3 and J usage is TRBJ2-7; TRBD1 might be the D (6 bases). V lost 5 bases and J lost 1, with 9 bases in between. The CDR3 runs to 13 residues. CDR1 SGHTA and CDR2 FQGTGA come from the germline V gene. The CDR3 sequence: CASSPGQSYEQYF. Written as DNA, the CDR3 is TGTGCCAGCAGCCCAGGACAGTCCTACGAGCAGTACTTC.

The chain links TRBV2 to TRBJ2-7; D is ambiguous. Trimming removed 4 bases at V and 4 bases at J, with 14 bases between. This CDR3 has 14 amino acids. Germline V CDR1 and CDR2: SNHLY, FYNNEI. The CDR3 spells CASSGQVALYEQYF. Here the CDR3 DNA reads TGTGCCAGCAGTGGGCAGGTTGCTTTATACGAGCAGTACTTC.

The chain uses TRBV7-8 and TRBJ2-1; D is perhaps TRBD1 (6 bases). Trimming pared 6 bases from V and 6 bases from J, leaving 9 bases between. Germline lookup yields CDR1 SGHVS and CDR2 FQNEAQ. The CDR3 totals 12 residues. The CDR3 nucleotides are TGTGCCAGCAGTCAACAGGGCAATGAGCAGTTCTTC. This gives the protein CASSQQGNEQFF.

V and J are TRBV24-1 and TRBJ2-5; 11 positions match TRBD2. CDR1 and CDR2 (germline): KGHDR, SFDVKD. Losses at the gene ends were 9 bases for V and 3 bases for J; bases not matched to a gene: 8. CDR3 size: 15 residues. The CDR3 sequence: CATGPTSGGKETQYF. The CDR3 DNA reads as TGTGCCACCGGCCCTACTAGCGGGGGTAAAGAGACCCAGTACTTC.

A few counts support this clonotype. The V and J genes are TRBV2 and TRBJ2-7; possibly TRBD2 for D (5 bases). Trimming left V 6 bases short and J 0 bases short, with 12 bases between. The CDR3 spans 14 residues. Germline V gene lookup returns CDR1 SNHLY and CDR2 FYNNEI. Here the CDR3 DNA reads TGTGCCAGCAGATATGTGACTAACTCCTACGAGCAGTACTTC. Translated, it gives CASRYVTNSYEQYF.

V and J are TRBV20-1 and TRBJ2-7; D is uncertain. V dropped 3 bases and J dropped 2 bases, with 23 bases sitting between them. The CDR3 has 17 residues. The V gene's germline CDR1 is DFQATT and CDR2 SNEGSKA (reference sequence). CDR3: CSASDFNEASVPYEQYF. CDR3 nucleotide sequence: TGCAGTGCTAGTGATTTTAATGAGGCCTCCGTTCCCTACGAGCAGTACTTC.

The chain is built from TRBV15 and TRBJ2-1; D gene uncertain. CDR3 length: 13 amino acids. Germline CDR1 and CDR2: LNHNV and YYDKDF (reference sequence). Trimming took off 9 bases at V and 3 bases at J, with 12 bases between the two ends. The CDR3 DNA follows: TGTGCCACAAGCCCCAGCGTCTACAATGAGCAGTTCTTC. It yields the protein CATSPSVYNEQFF.

The rearrangement uses TRBV20-1 and TRBJ1-2, with D unresolved. V lost 3 bases and J 7 bases, leaving 12 bases between the germline ends. Germline loops: CDR1 DFQATT, CDR2 SNEGSKA (reference sequence). The CDR3 loop spans 12 amino acids. The CDR3, as DNA: TGCAGTGCTAGCGGAGGGCTAAGTGGCTACACCTTC. Translated, it gives CSASGGLSGYTF.

The V gene is TRBV20-1, the J gene TRBJ2-7, with 8 bases matching TRBD1. Germline V gene sequence: CDR1 DFQATT, CDR2 SNEGSKA (reference sequence). The V and J ends lost 6 bases and 4 bases, in that order; junction bases with no gene match: 8. CDR3 length: 13 residues. CDR3 residues: CSARTGHRYEQYF. Here the CDR3 DNA reads TGCAGTGCGAGGACAGGGCACAGATACGAGCAGTACTTC.

The rearrangement uses TRBV6-5 and TRBJ2-5; D is perhaps TRBD1 (6 bases). The V and J ends lost 2 bases and 4 bases respectively, with 11 bases between them. Germline V lookup: CDR1 MNHEY, CDR2 SVGAGI. The CDR3 is made up of 14 amino acids. The CDR3 loop is CASSYVGQRETQYF. CDR3 nucleotides: TGTGCCAGCAGTTACGTCGGACAGCGAGAGACCCAGTACTTC.

This clonotype showed up many times. The CDR3 nucleotides read TGTGCCAGCAGCTCAGCGGGAGTTCCAGATACGCAGTATTTT. It specifies CASSSAGVPDTQYF. This chain connects TRBV7-6 to TRBJ2-3, with 8 bases that match TRBD2. The V segment lost 4 bases and the J segment 4 bases; nucleotides outside the gene matches: 4. The CDR3 runs 14 residues. The germline V gene encodes CDR1 SGHVS and CDR2 FNYEAQ.

CDR3 in amino acids: CSVEGGGFYGYTF. As DNA, the CDR3 is TGCAGCGTTGAAGGGGGGGGGTTTTATGGCTACACCTTC. The chain carries TRBV29-1 and TRBJ1-2; D perhaps matches TRBD1 (5 bases). The V gene's germline CDR1 is SQVTM and CDR2 ANQGSEA. Trimming removed 1 base at V and 5 bases at J, with 11 bases between. The CDR3 extends over 13 amino acids.

The J gene is TRBJ2-5, the V gene TRBV7-9; possibly TRBD2 for D (6 bases). Germline lookup yields CDR1 SEHNR and CDR2 FQNEAQ (reference sequence). Trimming removed 2 bases from V and 1 base from J, with 8 bases in between. This CDR3 contains 14 residues. The CDR3: CASSLFGGQETQYF. The CDR3 DNA reads as TGTGCCAGCAGCTTATTCGGGGGCCAAGAGACCCAGTACTTC.

This chain joins TRBV19 and TRBJ1-2; TRBD1 might be the D (5 bases). The germline gives CDR1 LNHDA, CDR2 SQIVND (reference sequence). V was pared by 5 bases and J by 8 bases, with 12 bases between. The CDR3 spans 12 residues. The CDR3 DNA reads TGTGCCAGTAGTCCCAGGGTGGGAGGCTACACCTTC. This codes for CASSPRVGGYTF. The variable domain in full, completed from reference TRBV19 and TRBJ1-2, reads DGGITQSPKYLFRKEGQNVTLSCEQNLNHDAMYWYRQDPGQGLRLIYYSQIVNDFQKGDIAEGYSVSREKKESFPLTVTSAQKNPTAFYLCASSPRVGGYTFGSGTRLTVV.

V is TRBV24-1 and J is TRBJ2-5, with 8 bases lining up with TRBD1. The CDR3 totals 16 residues. The J segment lost 7 bases and the V segment lost 5 bases, leaving 14 bases of the junction unmatched. Germline V gene sequence: CDR1 KGHDR, CDR2 SFDVKD. The CDR3 protein is CATSGSLGTGVWTQYF. CDR3 sequence (DNA): TGTGCCACCAGTGGTTCCCTCGGGACAGGAGTTTGGACCCAGTACTTC.

The CDR3: CASSLTGSGAEETQYF. In DNA form, the CDR3 reads TGTGCCAGCAGCTTAACTGGTAGCGGGGCCGAAGAGACCCAGTACTTC. J is TRBJ2-5 and V is TRBV7-3, with 8 bases identical to TRBD2. The CDR3 totals 16 residues. Germline V gene lookup returns CDR1 SGHTA and CDR2 FQGTGA. With 0 bases clipped from V and 3 bases from J, the junction kept 6 bases outside the gene matches. The full variable domain, its missing parts supplied by reference TRBV7-3 and TRBJ2-5, is GAGVSQTPSNKVTEKGKYVELRCDPISGHTALYWYRQSLGQGPEFLIYFQGTGAADDSGLPNDRFFAVRPEGSVSTLKIQRTERGDSAVYLCASSLTGSGAEETQYFGPGTRLLVL.

The J gene is TRBJ1-5, the V gene TRBV24-1; a possible D gene is TRBD1 (6 bases). Germline-derived CDR1 and CDR2 are KGHDR and SFDVKD. The CDR3 has 16 amino acids. V was cut by 4 bases and J by 6 bases, with 18 bases left in between. The CDR3 bases are TGTGCCACCAGTGAGGGGGTAGGGGGACGGGGTCAGCCCCAGCATTTT. It specifies CATSEGVGGRGQPQHF.